This entry is about one T cell receptor (beta chain). Its cognate antigen is unknown. Germline CDR1 reads KGHSH; CDR2 reads LQKENI. This CDR3 is built from 15 residues. V lost 5 bases and J 3 bases, leaving 17 bases between the germline ends. The source of the sample is a study of cytomegalovirus exposure and HLA in healthy donors. Study findings and constraints: A previous analysis found most TCR beta V segments productive roughly 90% or roughly 30% of the time.

A multiplex PCR was run with 60 Vbeta primers and 13 Jbeta primers. The assay was immunoSEQ multiplex PCR, and TCRdb's table has in-frame clones only and misses some. The data contain 100,000 to 150,000 clones, around 83% of them singletons. The origin of this receptor is a girl between 2 and 10 years old in good health and CMV-seronegative. Material for sequencing was PBMCs. The chain recombines TRBV18 with TRBJ2-7; D is possibly TRBD1 (6 bases). DNA for the CDR3: TGTGCCAGCTCATACAAACAGGGATTAAACTACGAGCAGTACTTC. Encoded protein: CASSYKQGLNYEQYF.